Below are 30 T cell receptor beta chains sequenced from a single sample in a study of OX40 agonist ivuxolimab in advanced cancers. Produced via immunoSEQ multiplex PCR; TCRdb's table is partial and in-frame only. The sample yields approximately 18,000 clones, around 80% seen once. The sequencing here drew on CD4+ or CD8+ T cells sorted from blood, taken in a trial of the OX40 agonist ivuxolimab. These TCRs come from an adult with an advanced solid tumor such as melanoma, head and neck, liver or kidney cancer.

V gene TRBV7-9 combines with J gene TRBJ2-5; 9 bases are shared with TRBD2. J lost 4 bases, V lost 4 bases, and 7 bases had no gene match. This CDR3 contains 15 residues. CDR1 SEHNR and CDR2 FQNEAQ come from the germline V gene (reference sequence). CDR3 in DNA: TGTGCCAGCAGCTCCTCGGGCGGGGGGGCAGAGACCCAGTACTTC. This sequence encodes CASSSSGGGAETQYF.

The V gene is TRBV19, the J gene TRBJ1-2, with a weak D call TRBD1 (6 bases). The CDR3 spans 13 residues. V was cut by 4 bases and J by 5 bases, with 11 bases left in between. Germline V gene sequence: CDR1 LNHDA, CDR2 SQIVND (reference sequence). The CDR3 loop reads CASSTTDSYGYTF. The CDR3 DNA follows: TGTGCCAGTAGTACTACGGACAGTTATGGCTACACCTTC. Filled out from reference TRBV19 and TRBJ1-2, the complete variable domain reads DGGITQSPKYLFRKEGQNVTLSCEQNLNHDAMYWYRQDPGQGLRLIYYSQIVNDFQKGDIAEGYSVSREKKESFPLTVTSAQKNPTAFYLCASSTTDSYGYTFGSGTRLTVV.

Only one count was recorded for this clone. V is TRBV19 and J is TRBJ2-1; D remains unclear. The CDR3 sequence is 16 residues long. Germline V gene data show CDR1 as LNHDA and CDR2 as SQIVND (reference sequence). Trimming removed 5 bases from V and 0 bases from J, with 14 bases in between. CDR3 coding DNA: TGTGCCAGTAGTCCCCGAGAGAGTCTCTCCTACAATGAGCAGTTCTTC. This codes for CASSPRESLSYNEQFF.

This clone was observed a handful of times. The V and J genes are TRBV19 and TRBJ1-2; 7 bases are shared with TRBD1. This CDR3 region has 13 residues. V shed 5 bases, J shed 3 bases, and the junction held 3 bases outside the gene matches. Germline V gene lookup returns CDR1 LNHDA and CDR2 SQIVND (reference sequence). The CDR3 is CASSEGQDYGYTF. CDR3 in DNA: TGTGCCAGTAGTGAAGGACAGGACTATGGCTACACCTTC.

V and J are TRBV19 and TRBJ2-2; no clear D. V lost 4 bases to trimming and J lost 3 bases, with 3 bases between them. CDR3 length: 12 residues. In germline, CDR1 is LNHDA, CDR2 SQIVND (reference sequence). CDR3 coding DNA: TGTGCCAGTAGTACCCACACCGGGGAGCTGTTTTTT. It codes for CASSTHTGELFF.

V is TRBV11-1 and J is TRBJ1-2; weak D call: TRBD1 (5 bases). Trimming pared 5 bases from V and 1 base from J, leaving 8 bases between. Germline assignment: CDR1 SGHAT and CDR2 FQDESV (reference sequence). CDR3 length: 13 amino acids. CDR3: CASSQGVNYGYTF. CDR3 in DNA: TGTGCCAGCAGCCAGGGAGTTAACTATGGCTACACCTTC. Full variable domain (remainder filled in from reference TRBV11-1 and TRBJ1-2): EAEVAQSPRYKITEKSQAVAFWCDPISGHATLYWYRQILGQGPELLVQFQDESVVDDSQLPKDRFSAERLKGVDSTLKIQPAELGDSAMYLCASSQGVNYGYTFGSGTRLTVV.

The chain employs TRBV10-3 and TRBJ2-2, with TRBD2 matching over 9 bases. The CDR3 sequence is 18 residues long. Germline V gene sequence: CDR1 ENHRY, CDR2 SYGVKD. After removal of 6 bases from V and 4 bases from J, the junction contained 15 bases not matched to a gene. The CDR3: CAIRGELAGPPGTGELFF. CDR3 bases: TGTGCCATCAGGGGCGAGCTAGCGGGACCCCCGGGCACCGGGGAGCTGTTTTTT.

The V and J genes are TRBV4-1 and TRBJ2-4, with D perhaps TRBD1 (7 bases). This CDR3 contains 14 residues. CDR1 is MGHRA, CDR2 YSYEKL, per germline. The ends were cut back, 4 bases at V and 9 bases at J, with 16 bases in the middle. CDR3 in DNA: TGCGCCAGCAGCCCCCTCGGAGGGGGCGGCATTCAGTACTTC. It yields the protein CASSPLGGGGIQYF.

This chain uses TRBV7-9 with TRBJ2-7; D possibly corresponds to TRBD1 (5 bases). The CDR3 covers 12 residues. Germline V lookup: CDR1 SEHNR, CDR2 FQNEAQ (reference sequence). The V end lost 6 bases, the J end lost 3 bases, and 9 bases lay between the germline ends. CDR3 protein: CASSHDSYEQYF. CDR3 DNA sequence: TGTGCCAGCAGTCATGACAGCTACGAGCAGTACTTC.

J is TRBJ2-2 and V is TRBV13; 10 bases align to TRBD1. J lost 0 bases, V lost 1 base, and 8 bases had no gene match. CDR1 and CDR2 (germline): PRHDT, FYEKMQ (reference sequence). The CDR3 loop spans 19 amino acids. The CDR3 reads CASSLAGGTGVPNTGELFF. The CDR3 region has the DNA TGTGCCAGCAGCTTAGCCGGTGGGACAGGGGTTCCGAACACCGGGGAGCTGTTTTTT.

V is TRBV19 and J is TRBJ1-5; TRBD1 agrees at 10 bases. The J segment lost 4 bases and the V segment lost 8 bases, leaving 14 bases of the junction unmatched. Germline V gene sequence: CDR1 LNHDA, CDR2 SQIVND (reference sequence). This CDR3 region has 17 residues. CDR3 sequence reads: CASLPGQGTVGNQPQHF. CDR3 in DNA: TGTGCCAGTTTGCCGGGACAGGGGACGGTTGGGAATCAGCCCCAGCATTTT.

V and J are TRBV4-3 and TRBJ1-2; 7 bases align to TRBD1. V lost 0 bases, J lost 4 bases, and 8 bases stayed unmatched. Germline assignment: CDR1 LGHNA and CDR2 YSLEER. The CDR3 loop spans 16 amino acids. The CDR3 loop reads CASSQDWGGGGYGYTF. The CDR3, as DNA: TGCGCCAGCAGCCAAGATTGGGGAGGGGGCGGCTATGGCTACACCTTC.

The V and J genes are TRBV6-1 and TRBJ1-3, with D uncertain. This CDR3 contains 13 residues. Germline V gene data show CDR1 as MNHNS and CDR2 as SASEGT. The V end was cut by 6 bases, the J end by 1 base, with 7 bases between. This CDR3 is CASRENSGNTIYF. Here the CDR3 DNA reads TGTGCCAGCAGGGAAAATTCTGGAAACACCATATATTTT.

The chain combines TRBV15 with TRBJ1-1, with D possibly matching TRBD1 (6 bases). The CDR3 is 16 residues long. Germline V gene sequence: CDR1 LNHNV, CDR2 YYDKDF (reference sequence). The V end was cut by 5 bases, the J end by 0 bases, with 16 bases between. The CDR3: CATSSLGGDMNTEAFF. Written as DNA, the CDR3 is TGTGCCACCAGCTCATTGGGGGGGGACATGAACACTGAAGCTTTCTTT.

This chain links TRBV6-4 with TRBJ1-6; D gene unclear. Looked up from germline, CDR1 is MRHNA and CDR2 is SNTAGT. This CDR3 is built from 14 residues. V was trimmed by 6 bases and J by 10 bases, leaving 16 bases between them. CDR3 in amino acids: CASREGASGSPLHF. The CDR3 DNA is TGTGCCAGCAGGGAGGGAGCGTCGGGGTCACCCCTCCACTTT.

The chain combines TRBV10-3 with TRBJ2-1, with 9 bases that match TRBD2. The germline gives CDR1 ENHRY, CDR2 SYGVKD. V was pared by 4 bases and J by 8 bases, with 3 bases of the junction left unmatched. The CDR3 covers 13 residues. The CDR3 loop is CAISGLAVDEQFF. As DNA, the CDR3 is TGTGCCATCAGTGGACTAGCGGTTGATGAGCAGTTCTTC.

The CDR3 DNA reads as TGTGCCAGTACTCCGGGACAGACGAACACTGAAGCTTTCTTT. The encoded protein is CASTPGQTNTEAFF. V and J are TRBV19 and TRBJ1-1, with TRBD1 matching 7 bases. Germline V lookup: CDR1 LNHDA, CDR2 SQIVND (reference sequence). This CDR3 spans 14 amino acids. The V segment lost 7 bases and the J segment 1 base; nucleotides outside the gene matches: 6.

The genes are TRBV27 and TRBJ1-5; D unclear. V was shortened by 2 bases and J by 1 base, with 9 bases between the two germline ends. The CDR3 extends over 15 amino acids. Looked up from germline, CDR1 is MNHEY and CDR2 is SMNVEV (reference sequence). The CDR3 DNA follows: TGTGCCAGCAGTTTAAATTACTGGAGCAATCAGCCCCAGCATTTT. This sequence encodes CASSLNYWSNQPQHF.

CDR3 residues: CASTPGAGSAGELFF. CDR3 bases: TGTGCCAGCACCCCAGGGGCGGGAAGTGCCGGGGAGCTGTTTTTT. The chain is built from TRBV27 and TRBJ2-2; D may match TRBD1 or TRBD2 (6 bases each). Trimming removed 7 bases at V and 6 bases at J, with 18 bases between. This CDR3 spans 15 amino acids. The germline V gene has CDR1 MNHEY and CDR2 SMNVEV (reference sequence).

Remarks on this clone: Mismatch with germline at one junction end may stem from a read error. This chain joins TRBV6-5 and TRBJ2-7; 8 bases match TRBD1. Germline CDR1 reads MNHEY; CDR2 reads SVGAGI. The CDR3 is 14 residues long. This chain's CDR3 is CAISADRGTYEQYF. The CDR3, as DNA: TGTGCCATCAGTGCCGACAGGGGCACCTACGAGCAGTACTTC.

The V call is TRBV6-5, the J call TRBJ2-6; D is possibly TRBD1 (6 bases). The V and J ends lost 9 bases and 0 bases respectively, with 12 bases between them. This CDR3 has 15 amino acids. CDR1 and CDR2 from the germline V gene are MNHEY and SVGAGI. CDR3 sequence (DNA): TGTGCCAGTACAGGGTCAACCTCTGGGGCCAACGTCCTGACTTTC. This translates into CASTGSTSGANVLTF.

The chain combines TRBV5-4 with TRBJ1-1, with D perhaps TRBD1 (5 bases). Per germline, CDR1 SGHNT and CDR2 YYREEE (reference sequence). CDR3 length: 12 amino acids. V lost 1 base and J 6 bases, leaving 7 bases between the germline ends. The DNA of the CDR3 is TGTGCCAGCAGCTTGATGGGGGCTGAAGCTTTCTTT. Protein: CASSLMGAEAFF.

The V and J genes are TRBV7-6 and TRBJ2-5, with 11 bases identical to TRBD1. CDR3 length equals 13 residues. With V trimmed by 4 bases and J by 5 bases, 0 bases remained unmatched. Germline CDR1 and CDR2: SGHVS and FNYEAQ. The CDR3 reads CASSWTGGETQYF. In DNA, the CDR3 is TGTGCCAGCAGCTGGACAGGGGGCGAGACCCAGTACTTC.

The genes are TRBV9 and TRBJ2-2; a weak D match, TRBD2 (6 bases). The CDR3 runs 15 residues. V was clipped by 3 bases and J by 1 base, with 10 bases between them. The germline gives CDR1 SGDLS, CDR2 YYNGEE. CDR3 amino acids: CASSAEGWNTGELFF. The CDR3 DNA follows: TGTGCCAGCAGCGCGGAGGGTTGGAACACCGGGGAGCTGTTTTTT.

The chain uses TRBV13 and TRBJ2-1; weak D call: TRBD1 (5 bases). Germline V gene lookup returns CDR1 PRHDT and CDR2 FYEKMQ (reference sequence). Trimming removed 5 bases at V and 8 bases at J, with 13 bases between. The CDR3 runs 13 residues. The CDR3 DNA reads as TGTGCCAGCAGCCTAACACCCAGGGATGAGCAGTTCTTC. It yields the protein CASSLTPRDEQFF.

This chain links TRBV11-2 with TRBJ1-1; D is ambiguous. Germline V gene lookup returns CDR1 SGHAT and CDR2 FQNNGV. This CDR3 contains 10 residues. Trimming removed 10 bases at V and 8 bases at J, with 11 bases between. CDR3 coding DNA: TGTGCCACCCACACAACCGAAGCTTTCTTT. As protein: CATHTTEAFF.

The gene calls are TRBV7-9 and TRBJ2-7; D not certain. Looked up from germline, CDR1 is SEHNR and CDR2 is FQNEAQ (reference sequence). The CDR3 loop spans 12 amino acids. The ends were cut back, 5 bases at V and 5 bases at J, with 10 bases in the middle. The CDR3 DNA follows: TGTGCCAGCAGCCCGAGCTGGGACGAGCAGTACTTC. Translation gives CASSPSWDEQYF.

The rearrangement links TRBV9 to TRBJ1-1; possibly TRBD1 for D (5 bases). V was clipped by 0 bases and J by 2 bases, with 8 bases between them. This CDR3 comprises 14 residues. The V gene's germline CDR1 is SGDLS and CDR2 YYNGEE. CDR3 sequence (DNA): TGTGCCAGCAGCGTAGGGTGGACAAACACTGAAGCTTTCTTT. Protein: CASSVGWTNTEAFF. Looking up the rest from reference TRBV9 and TRBJ1-1 gives the full variable domain: DSGVTQTPKHLITATGQRVTLRCSPRSGDLSVYWYQQSLDQGLQFLIQYYNGEERAKGNILERFSAQQFPDLHSELNLSSLELGDSALYFCASSVGWTNTEAFFGQGTRLTVV.

This chain uses TRBV5-1 with TRBJ2-1, with D perhaps matching TRBD2 (6 bases). Trimming removed 0 bases from V and 7 bases from J, with 17 bases in between. Germline CDR1 and CDR2: SGHRS and YFSETQ. The length of the CDR3 is 16 residues. The CDR3 loop reads CASSLEAHSGVNEQFF. The CDR3 nucleotides read TGCGCCAGCAGCTTGGAGGCACACTCGGGAGTAAATGAGCAGTTCTTC.

CDR3 in DNA: TGTGCCAGCAGTGCCCTAGCGGGAGTAGGGTACGAGCAGTACTTC. This encodes CASSALAGVGYEQYF. The chain carries TRBV27 and TRBJ2-7, with TRBD2 matching 10 bases. J was trimmed by 4 bases and V by 5 bases; bases with no gene match: 8. In germline, CDR1 is MNHEY, CDR2 SMNVEV (reference sequence). This CDR3 region has 15 residues.